This record concerns one TCR beta chain sequence. Its antigen remains unidentified. It has no much larger one-base neighbor in the sample; base qualities were not kept. Using the deep immunoSEQ assay, TCR CDR3 regions were amplified from genomic DNA by multiplex PCR. For each cell subset, the extracted genomic DNA was distributed evenly across all wells of several immunoSEQ 96-well plates, and each plate served as one replicate. For sorted subsets, each replicate PCR was loaded with 200 ng genomic DNA, equivalent to approximately 27,000 T cell genomes. Purified libraries were measured with a Qubit 3.0 fluorometer, size-checked on a Bioanalyzer 2100, and measured again with the KAPA Library Quantification kit. Every immunoSEQ 96-well plate was sequenced on a separate single-read 150-cycle Illumina NextSeq 550 flow cell. For the original study's pipeline: Because the immunoSEQ output included only junctional sequences and no quality scores, the filtering could not be the same as the filtering used for full-length reads. Sequences were annotated with PyIR, a Python wrapper for IgBLAST v1.9, using IMGT germline references to assign V/J genes and CDR3. Reads with weak V/J assignments (E-value above 1e-6), missing CDR3, stop codons, out-of-frame junctions, or ambiguous translated residues were removed. A V3J clonotype was defined by an identical inferred V gene, J gene, and CDR3 amino acid sequence. To compute the percentage overlap between repertoires, the number of shared unique clonotypes was divided by the size of the smaller repertoire. Richness of each repertoire was evaluated using RTK rarefaction, the Chao1 estimator, and Recon v2.1 estimates of unobserved clonotypes. Generation probabilities were computed with OLGA for all TCRbeta clonotypes obtained by the gDNA method from four donors. In its TCRdb copy, this immuneACCESS table keeps in-frame sequences only and misses some clones. Where compared with another copy, unresolved V genes explain less than half of these, and the others have no known cause. V and J calls plus clone size are reproduced from that table; the DNA served to infer D and trimming. Recorded for this sample are under 1,900,000 clones; 98% of them occurred a single time. The top ten clones comprise about 0.34% of the sample.

These data belong to a study of shared clonotypes between healthy human individuals (dated by TCRdb to about 2020). Regarding the complete study: A couple of women and three men aged 18 to 49 years were included in the cohort. Different laboratories and diverse techniques were used to prepare libraries and sequence TCR repertoires, to increase sequencing depth and limit assay-specific biases. Between about 0.9 and 8.9 billion PBMCs per donor were obtained by leukapheresis. Per donor, three plates each were used for CD4 naive and CD4 memory, two for CD8 naive, and one for CD8 memory. To estimate repertoire size and how much clonotype sharing occurs between individuals, the study deeply sequenced the blood TCR repertoires of five healthy adults.

As encoded in the germline V gene, CDR1 is LGHNA while CDR2 is YNFKEQ. Trimming leaves V shorter by 0 bases and J shorter by 6 bases, with the junction holding 14 bases beyond the gene matches. The CDR3 runs 19 residues from the cysteine to the phenylalanine. CDR3 DNA only is kept here, 57 bases in frame from base 1. Study-wide findings and limitations: Rarefaction of sorted-subset datasets indicated incomplete sequencing despite the large sequencing depth. The genetic and exposure-history diversity represented was limited by the small number of donors. Estimated clonotype richness was generally larger for naive than for memory subsets. Roughly 5% of naive CD4, 3.5% of naive CD8, 2% to 2.5% of memory CD4, and about 0.4% of memory CD8 clonotypes were shared across several donors. Sampling was restricted to blood, and TCR repertoires in tissue are likely to differ from TCR repertoires in blood. Compared with non-shared clonotypes, clonotypes shared by all four sorted-subset donors had higher generation probabilities. Based on pairwise subsampling, the degree of clonotype sharing among donors was expected to be affected by sequencing depth.

Healthy HIV-negative adults with no recently reported acute infections or vaccinations were included as donors. Only Caucasian adults living in Nashville, Tennessee, USA were represented among the donors. CD4+ T cells were enriched through magnetic negative selection, after which naive cells were positively selected on CD45RA and the remaining negative fraction served as the memory subset. Blood was collected by leukapheresis, and PBMCs were isolated by Ficoll-Histopaque density gradient centrifugation and then cryopreserved in liquid nitrogen vapor phase. Purity and quantity of every magnetically sorted T cell population were checked by analytical flow cytometry. From each sorted fraction, genomic DNA was isolated and quantified by UV absorbance on a Nanodrop 2000c.

The receptor comes from a man aged 25-40 years in good health. The source material was naive CD4+ T cells sorted from blood. The cell subset or site label, read with the paper, signifies: CD45RA+ positively selected. The chain uses TRBV4-2 and TRBJ2-7; 13 bases in the middle match TRBD2. The CDR3 protein: CASSQDKVGTSGISGEQYF. The nucleotide sequence is TGTGCCAGCAGCCAAGATAAGGTCGGGACTAGCGGGATTTCGGGCGAGCAGTACTTC.